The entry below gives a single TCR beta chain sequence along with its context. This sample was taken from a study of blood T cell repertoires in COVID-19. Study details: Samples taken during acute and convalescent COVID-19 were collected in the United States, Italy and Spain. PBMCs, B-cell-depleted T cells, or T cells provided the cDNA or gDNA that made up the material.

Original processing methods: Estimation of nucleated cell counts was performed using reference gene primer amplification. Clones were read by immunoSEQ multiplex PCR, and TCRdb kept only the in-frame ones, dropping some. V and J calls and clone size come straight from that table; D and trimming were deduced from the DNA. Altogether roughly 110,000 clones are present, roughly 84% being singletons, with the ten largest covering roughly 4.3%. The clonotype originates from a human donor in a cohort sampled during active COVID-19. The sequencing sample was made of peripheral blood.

CDR3 amino acids: CASSLIRDRGTGELFF. As DNA, the CDR3 is TGTGCCAGCAGTTTAATCCGGGACAGGGGGACCGGGGAGCTGTTTTTT. J is TRBJ2-2 and V is TRBV27; 11 bases line up with TRBD1. V shed 2 bases, J shed 5 bases, and the junction held 4 bases outside the gene matches. The CDR3 has 16 amino acids. The V gene's germline CDR1 is MNHEY and CDR2 SMNVEV (reference sequence).